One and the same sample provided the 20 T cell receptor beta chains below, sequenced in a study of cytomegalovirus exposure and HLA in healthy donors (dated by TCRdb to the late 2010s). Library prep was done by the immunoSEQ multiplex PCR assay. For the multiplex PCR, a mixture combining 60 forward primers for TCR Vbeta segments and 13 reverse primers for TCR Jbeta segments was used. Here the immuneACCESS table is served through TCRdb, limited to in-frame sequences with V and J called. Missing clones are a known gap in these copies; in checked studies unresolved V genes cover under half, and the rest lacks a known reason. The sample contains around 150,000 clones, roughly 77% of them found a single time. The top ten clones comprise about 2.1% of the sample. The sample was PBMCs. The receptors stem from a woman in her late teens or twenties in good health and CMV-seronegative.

Here the CDR3 DNA reads TGCGCCAGCAGCTTGGATAGCGGGAGAGCAGATACGCAGTATTTT. It encodes CASSLDSGRADTQYF. The chain is built from TRBV5-1 and TRBJ2-3; 9 bases are a match to TRBD2. The germline CDR1 and CDR2 sequences are SGHRS and YFSETQ. V shed 0 bases, J shed 4 bases, and the junction held 3 bases outside the gene matches. This CDR3 is built from 15 residues.

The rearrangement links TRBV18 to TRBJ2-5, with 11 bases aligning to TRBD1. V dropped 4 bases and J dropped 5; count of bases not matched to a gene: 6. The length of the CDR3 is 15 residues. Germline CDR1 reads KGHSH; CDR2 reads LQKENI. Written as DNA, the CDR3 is TGTGCCAGCTCACGAGGACAGGGGGCAGTTGAGACCCAGTACTTC. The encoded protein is CASSRGQGAVETQYF. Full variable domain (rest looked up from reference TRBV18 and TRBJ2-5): NAGVMQNPRHLVRRRGQEARLRCSPMKGHSHVYWYRQLPEEGLKFMVYLQKENIIDESGMPKERFSAEFPKEGPSILRIQQVVRGDSAAYFCASSRGQGAVETQYFGPGTRLLVL.

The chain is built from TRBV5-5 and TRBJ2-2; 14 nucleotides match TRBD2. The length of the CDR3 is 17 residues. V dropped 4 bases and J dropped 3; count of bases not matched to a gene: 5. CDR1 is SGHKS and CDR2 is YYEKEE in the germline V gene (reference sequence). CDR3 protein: CASSRRLAGGYTGELFF. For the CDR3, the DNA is TGTGCCAGCAGCCGCCGACTAGCGGGGGGGTACACCGGGGAGCTGTTTTTT. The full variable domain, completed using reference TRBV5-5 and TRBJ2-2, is DAGVTQSPTHLIKTRGQQVTLRCSPISGHKSVSWYQQVLGQGPQFIFQYYEKEERGRGNFPDRFSARQFPNYSSELNVNALLLGDSALYLCASSRRLAGGYTGELFFGEGSRLTVL.

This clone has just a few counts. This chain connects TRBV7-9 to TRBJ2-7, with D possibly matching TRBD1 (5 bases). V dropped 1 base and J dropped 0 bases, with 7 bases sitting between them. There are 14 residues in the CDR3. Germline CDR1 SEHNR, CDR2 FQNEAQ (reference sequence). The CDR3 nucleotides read TGTGCCAGCAGCTTAGGACAGAGCTCCTACGAGCAGTACTTC. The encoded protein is CASSLGQSSYEQYF.

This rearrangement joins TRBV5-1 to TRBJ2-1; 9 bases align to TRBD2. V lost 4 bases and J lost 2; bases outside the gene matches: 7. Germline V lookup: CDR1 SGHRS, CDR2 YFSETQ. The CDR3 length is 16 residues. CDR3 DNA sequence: TGCGCCAGCAGCCCGGAGCGCGGGGGGGCCTACAATGAGCAGTTCTTC. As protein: CASSPERGGAYNEQFF.

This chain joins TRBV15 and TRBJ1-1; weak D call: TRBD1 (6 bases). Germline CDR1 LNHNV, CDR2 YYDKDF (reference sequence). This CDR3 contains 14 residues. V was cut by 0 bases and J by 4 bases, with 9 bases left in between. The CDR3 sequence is CATSRDRGPTEAFF. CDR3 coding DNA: TGTGCCACCAGCAGAGACAGGGGACCCACTGAAGCTTTCTTT.

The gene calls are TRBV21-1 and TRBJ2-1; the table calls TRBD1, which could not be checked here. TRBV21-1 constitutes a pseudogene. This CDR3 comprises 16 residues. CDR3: CASSKETGGRYNEQFF. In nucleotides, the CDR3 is TGTGCCAGCAGCAAAGAGACAGGGGGTAGGTACAATGAGCAGTTCTTC.

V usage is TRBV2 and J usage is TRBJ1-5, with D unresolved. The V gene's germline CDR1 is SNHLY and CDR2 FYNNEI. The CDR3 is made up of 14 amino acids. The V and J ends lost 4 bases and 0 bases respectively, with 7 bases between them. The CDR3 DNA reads TGTGCCAGCAGTGTCCAGAATAGCAATCAGCCCCAGCATTTT. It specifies CASSVQNSNQPQHF.

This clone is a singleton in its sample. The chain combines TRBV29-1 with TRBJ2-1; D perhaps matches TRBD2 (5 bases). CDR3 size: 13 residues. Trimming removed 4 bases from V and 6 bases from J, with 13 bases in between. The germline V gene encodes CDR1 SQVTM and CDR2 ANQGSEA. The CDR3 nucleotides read TGCAGCGTTGTTTCGCGGGTCCCCAATGAGCAGTTCTTC. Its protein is CSVVSRVPNEQFF.

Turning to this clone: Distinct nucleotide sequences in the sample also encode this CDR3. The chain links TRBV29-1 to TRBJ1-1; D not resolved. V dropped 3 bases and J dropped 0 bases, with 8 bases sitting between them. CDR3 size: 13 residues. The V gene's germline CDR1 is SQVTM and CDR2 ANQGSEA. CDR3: CSVEGRMNTEAFF. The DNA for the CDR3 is TGCAGCGTTGAGGGCAGGATGAACACTGAAGCTTTCTTT.

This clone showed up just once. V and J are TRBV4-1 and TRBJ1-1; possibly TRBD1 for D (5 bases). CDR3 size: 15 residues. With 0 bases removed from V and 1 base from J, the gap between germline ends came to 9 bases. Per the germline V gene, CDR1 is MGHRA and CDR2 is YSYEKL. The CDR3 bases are TGCGCCAGCAGCCAAGACGGACACACGAACACTGAAGCTTTCTTT. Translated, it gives CASSQDGHTNTEAFF.

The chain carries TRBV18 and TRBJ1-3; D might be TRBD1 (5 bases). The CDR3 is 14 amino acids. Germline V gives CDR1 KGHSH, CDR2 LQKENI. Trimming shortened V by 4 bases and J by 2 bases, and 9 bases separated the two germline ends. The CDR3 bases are TGTGCCAGCTCACGCCAGGACACTGGAAACACCATATATTTT. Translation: CASSRQDTGNTIYF. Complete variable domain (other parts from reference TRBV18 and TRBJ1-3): NAGVMQNPRHLVRRRGQEARLRCSPMKGHSHVYWYRQLPEEGLKFMVYLQKENIIDESGMPKERFSAEFPKEGPSILRIQQVVRGDSAAYFCASSRQDTGNTIYFGEGSWLTVV.

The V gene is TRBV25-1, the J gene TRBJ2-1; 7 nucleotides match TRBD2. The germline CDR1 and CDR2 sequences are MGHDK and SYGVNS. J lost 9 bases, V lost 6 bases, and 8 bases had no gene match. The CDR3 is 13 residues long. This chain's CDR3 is CASSPLPGGEQFF. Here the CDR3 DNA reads TGTGCCAGCAGCCCCTTACCGGGGGGTGAGCAGTTCTTC.

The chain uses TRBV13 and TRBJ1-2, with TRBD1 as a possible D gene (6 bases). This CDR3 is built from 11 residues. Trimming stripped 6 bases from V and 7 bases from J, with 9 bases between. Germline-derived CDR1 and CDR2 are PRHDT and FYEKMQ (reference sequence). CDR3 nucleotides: TGTGCCAGCAGTTCAGGGGTTGGCTACACCTTC. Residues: CASSSGVGYTF.

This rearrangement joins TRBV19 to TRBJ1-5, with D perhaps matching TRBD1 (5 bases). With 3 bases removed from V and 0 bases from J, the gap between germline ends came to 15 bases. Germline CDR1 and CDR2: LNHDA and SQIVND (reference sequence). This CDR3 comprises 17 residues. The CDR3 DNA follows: TGTGCCAGTAGTATGTATGCCAGGGCGAATAGCAATCAGCCCCAGCATTTT. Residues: CASSMYARANSNQPQHF.

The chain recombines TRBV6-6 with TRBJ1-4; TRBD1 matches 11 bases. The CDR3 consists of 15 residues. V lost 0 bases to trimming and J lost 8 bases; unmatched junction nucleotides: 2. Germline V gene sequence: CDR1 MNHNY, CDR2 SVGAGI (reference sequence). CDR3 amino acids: CASSYSGTGGEKLFF. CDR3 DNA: TGTGCCAGCAGTTACTCCGGGACAGGGGGAGAAAAACTGTTTTTT.

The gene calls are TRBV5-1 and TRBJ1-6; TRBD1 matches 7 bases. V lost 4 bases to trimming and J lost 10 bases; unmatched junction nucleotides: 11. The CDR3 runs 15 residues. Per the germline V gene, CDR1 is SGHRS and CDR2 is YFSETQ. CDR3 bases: TGCGCCAGCAGCGAAACGACAGGGTCGCGATCACCCCTCCACTTT. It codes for CASSETTGSRSPLHF. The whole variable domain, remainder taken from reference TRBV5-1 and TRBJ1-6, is KAGVTQTPRYLIKTRGQQVTLSCSPISGHRSVSWYQQTPGQGLQFLFEYFSETQRNKGNFPGRFSGRQFSNSRSEMNVSTLELGDSALYLCASSETTGSRSPLHFGNGTRLTVT.

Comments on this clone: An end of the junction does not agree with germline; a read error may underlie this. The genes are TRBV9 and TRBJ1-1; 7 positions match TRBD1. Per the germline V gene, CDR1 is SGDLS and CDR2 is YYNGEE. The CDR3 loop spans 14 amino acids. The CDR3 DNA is TGTGCCAGCAGCTCGGGACAGAGGAACACTGAAGTTTTCTTT. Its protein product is CASSSGQRNTEVFF.

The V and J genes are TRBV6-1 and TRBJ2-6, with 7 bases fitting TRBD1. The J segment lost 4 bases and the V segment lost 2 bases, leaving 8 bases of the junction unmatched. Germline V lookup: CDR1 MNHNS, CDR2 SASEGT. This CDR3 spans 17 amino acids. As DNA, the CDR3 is TGTGCCAGCAGTGAAAACGGACAGGCCTGGGGGGCCAACGTCCTGACTTTC. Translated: CASSENGQAWGANVLTF.

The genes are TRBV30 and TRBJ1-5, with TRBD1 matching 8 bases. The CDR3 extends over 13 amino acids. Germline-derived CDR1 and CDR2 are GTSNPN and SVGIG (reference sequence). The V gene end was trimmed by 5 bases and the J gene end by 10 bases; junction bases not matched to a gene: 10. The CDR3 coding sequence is TGTGCCTGGGGTCAAACCGGGACAGGTCCCCAGCATTTT. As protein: CAWGQTGTGPQHF.